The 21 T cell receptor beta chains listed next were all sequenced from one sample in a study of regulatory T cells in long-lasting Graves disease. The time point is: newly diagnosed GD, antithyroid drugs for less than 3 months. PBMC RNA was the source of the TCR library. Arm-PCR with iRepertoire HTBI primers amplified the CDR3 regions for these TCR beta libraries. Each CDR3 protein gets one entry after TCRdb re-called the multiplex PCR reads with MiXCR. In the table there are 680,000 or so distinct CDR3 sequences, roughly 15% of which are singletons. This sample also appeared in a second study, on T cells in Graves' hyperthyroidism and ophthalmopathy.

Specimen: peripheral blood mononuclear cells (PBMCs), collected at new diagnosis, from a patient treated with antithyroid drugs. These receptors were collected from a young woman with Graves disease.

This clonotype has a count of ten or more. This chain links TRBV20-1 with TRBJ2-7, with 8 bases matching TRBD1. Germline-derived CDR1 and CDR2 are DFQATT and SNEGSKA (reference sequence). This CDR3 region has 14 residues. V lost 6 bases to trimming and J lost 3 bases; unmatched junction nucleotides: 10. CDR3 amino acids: CSALMRTGIYEQYF. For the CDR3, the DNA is TGCAGTGCCCTAATGCGGACAGGGATCTACGAGCAGTACTTC.

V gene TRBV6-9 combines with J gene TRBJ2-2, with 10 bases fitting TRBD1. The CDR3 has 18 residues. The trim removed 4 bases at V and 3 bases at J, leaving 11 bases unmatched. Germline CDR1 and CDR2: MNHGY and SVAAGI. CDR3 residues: CASSSGTGAKGDTGELFF. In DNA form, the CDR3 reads TGTGCCAGCAGTTCCGGGACAGGGGCCAAGGGGGACACCGGGGAGCTGTTTTTT.

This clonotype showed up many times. As DNA, the CDR3 is TGTGCCAGCAGCCCAAGGACCGTAGGGGGCCTCATGAACACTGAAGCTTTCTTT. This encodes CASSPRTVGGLMNTEAFF. J is TRBJ1-1 and V is TRBV7-2, with 7 bases aligning to TRBD1. CDR1 and CDR2 (germline): SGHTA, FQGNSA. The trim removed 5 bases at V and 0 bases at J, leaving 15 bases unmatched. The CDR3 has 18 residues.

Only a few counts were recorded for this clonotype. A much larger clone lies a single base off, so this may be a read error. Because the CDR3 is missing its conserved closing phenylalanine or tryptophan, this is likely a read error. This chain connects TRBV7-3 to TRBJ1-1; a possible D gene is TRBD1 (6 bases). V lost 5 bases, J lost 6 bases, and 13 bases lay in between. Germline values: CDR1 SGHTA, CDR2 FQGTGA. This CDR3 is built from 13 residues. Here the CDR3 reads CASSPRTEAEAFL. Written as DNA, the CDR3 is TGTGCCAGCAGCCCTCGGACAGAAGCTGAAGCTTTCCTT.

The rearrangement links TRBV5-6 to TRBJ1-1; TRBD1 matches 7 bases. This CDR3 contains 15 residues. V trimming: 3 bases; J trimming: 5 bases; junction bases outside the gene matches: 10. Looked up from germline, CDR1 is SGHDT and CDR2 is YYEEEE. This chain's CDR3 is CASSWGDSLGTEAFF. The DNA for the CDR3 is TGTGCCAGCAGCTGGGGGGACAGTTTGGGGACTGAAGCTTTCTTT.

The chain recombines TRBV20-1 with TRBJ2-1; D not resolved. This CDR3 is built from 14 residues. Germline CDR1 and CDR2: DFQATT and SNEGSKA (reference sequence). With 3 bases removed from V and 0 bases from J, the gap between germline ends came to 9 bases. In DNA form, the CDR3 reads TGCAGTGCTAGTAGTCCGGACTCCTACAATGAGCAGTTCTTC. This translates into CSASSPDSYNEQFF.

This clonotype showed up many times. CDR3 sequence: CASSLGSTFGEQFF. The CDR3 DNA sequence: TGTGCCAGCAGCTTAGGCTCGACCTTCGGCGAGCAGTTCTTC. J is TRBJ2-1 and V is TRBV11-3; D call uncertain. The CDR3 has 14 amino acids. In germline, CDR1 is SGHNT, CDR2 YENEEA. V was cut by 1 base and J by 10 bases, with 14 bases left in between.

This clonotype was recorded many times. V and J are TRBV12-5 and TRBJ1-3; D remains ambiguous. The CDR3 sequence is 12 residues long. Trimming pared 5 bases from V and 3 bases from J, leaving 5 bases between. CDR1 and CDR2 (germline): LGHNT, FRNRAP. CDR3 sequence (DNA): TGTGCTAGTGGTAGCAATGGAAACACCATATATTTT. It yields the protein CASGSNGNTIYF.

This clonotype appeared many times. CDR3 DNA: TGTGCCAGCAGTTATCGAGGGATCAATGAGCAGTTCTTC. This sequence encodes CASSYRGINEQFF. This sequence joins TRBV6-2 or TRBV6-3 and TRBJ2-1, with a tentative D call TRBD2 (5 bases). Germline CDR1 MNHEY, CDR2 SVGEGT. The CDR3 contains 13 residues. V was clipped by 3 bases and J by 6 bases, with 9 bases between them.

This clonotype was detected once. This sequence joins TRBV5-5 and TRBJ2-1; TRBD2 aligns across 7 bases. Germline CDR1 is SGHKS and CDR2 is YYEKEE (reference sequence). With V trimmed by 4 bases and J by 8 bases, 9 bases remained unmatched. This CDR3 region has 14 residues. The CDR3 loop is CASSTMTSSDEQFF. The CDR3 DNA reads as TGTGCCAGCAGCACCATGACTAGCTCGGATGAGCAGTTCTTC.

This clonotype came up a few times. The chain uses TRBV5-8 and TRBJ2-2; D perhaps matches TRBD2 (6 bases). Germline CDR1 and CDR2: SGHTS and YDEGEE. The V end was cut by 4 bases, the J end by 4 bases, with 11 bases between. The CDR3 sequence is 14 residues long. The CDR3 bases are TGTGCCAGCAGCGTGACCGGGAGCACCGGGGAGCTGTTTTTT. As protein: CASSVTGSTGELFF.

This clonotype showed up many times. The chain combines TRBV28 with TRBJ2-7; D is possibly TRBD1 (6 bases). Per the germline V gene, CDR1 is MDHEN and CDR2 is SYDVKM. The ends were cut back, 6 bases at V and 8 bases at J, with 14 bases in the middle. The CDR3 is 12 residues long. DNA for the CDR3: TGTGCCAGCAGGACCGGCCAGGGGCAGCAGTACTTC. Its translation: CASRTGQGQQYF.

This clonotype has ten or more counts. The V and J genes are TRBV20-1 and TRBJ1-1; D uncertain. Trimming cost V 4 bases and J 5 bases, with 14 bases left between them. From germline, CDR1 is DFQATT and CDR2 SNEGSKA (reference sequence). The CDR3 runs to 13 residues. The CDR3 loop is CSAKDMNWTEAFF. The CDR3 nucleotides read TGCAGTGCTAAAGACATGAATTGGACTGAAGCTTTCTTT.

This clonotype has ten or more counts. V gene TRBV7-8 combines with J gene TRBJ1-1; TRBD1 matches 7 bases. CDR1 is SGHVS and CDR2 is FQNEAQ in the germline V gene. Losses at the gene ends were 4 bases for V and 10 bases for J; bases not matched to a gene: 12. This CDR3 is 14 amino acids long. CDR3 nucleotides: TGTGCCAGCAGCTCGGGACAGCAAAAGAGAGCAGCTTTCTTT. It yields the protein CASSSGQQKRAAFF.

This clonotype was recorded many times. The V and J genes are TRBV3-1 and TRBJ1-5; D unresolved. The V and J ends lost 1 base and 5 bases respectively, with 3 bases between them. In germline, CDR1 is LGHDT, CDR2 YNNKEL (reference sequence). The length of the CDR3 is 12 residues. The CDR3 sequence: CASSQADQPQHF. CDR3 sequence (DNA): TGTGCCAGCAGCCAAGCCGATCAGCCCCAGCATTTT.

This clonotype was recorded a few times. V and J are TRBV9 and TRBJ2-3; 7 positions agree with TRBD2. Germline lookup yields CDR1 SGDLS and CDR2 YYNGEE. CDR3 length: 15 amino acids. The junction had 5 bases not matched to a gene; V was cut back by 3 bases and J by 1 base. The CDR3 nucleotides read TGTGCCAGCAGCGATCCTGCGGGAGGCACAGATACGCAGTATTTT. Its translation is CASSDPAGGTDTQYF.

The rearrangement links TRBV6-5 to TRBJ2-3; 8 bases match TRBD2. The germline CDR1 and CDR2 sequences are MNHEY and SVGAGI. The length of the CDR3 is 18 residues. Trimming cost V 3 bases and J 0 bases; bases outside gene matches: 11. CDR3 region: CASSYGTVSGGSTDTQYF. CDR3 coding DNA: TGTGCCAGCAGTTATGGTACTGTCAGCGGGGGTAGCACAGATACGCAGTATTTT.

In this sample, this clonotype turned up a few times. CDR3 amino acids: CASNIGGGSYEQYF. DNA of the CDR3: TGCGCCAGCAACATCGGAGGGGGCTCCTACGAGCAGTACTTC. The chain couples TRBV5-1 to TRBJ2-7, with D tentatively TRBD1 or TRBD2 (6 bases each). Trimming took off 6 bases at V and 0 bases at J, with 13 bases between the two ends. Germline assignment: CDR1 SGHRS and CDR2 YFSETQ. The CDR3 contains 14 residues. Full variable domain (missing parts from reference TRBV5-1 and TRBJ2-7): KAGVTQTPRYLIKTRGQQVTLSCSPISGHRSVSWYQQTPGQGLQFLFEYFSETQRNKGNFPGRFSGRQFSNSRSEMNVSTLELGDSALYLCASNIGGGSYEQYFGPGTRLTVT.

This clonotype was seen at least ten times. CDR3 nucleotides: TGCAGCCCACAAGGGGGTGAAAAACTGTTTTTT. It yields the protein CSPQGGEKLFF. The V gene is TRBV20-1, the J gene TRBJ1-4; D is possibly TRBD1 (6 bases). CDR3 length equals 11 residues. Germline V gene lookup returns CDR1 DFQATT and CDR2 SNEGSKA (reference sequence).

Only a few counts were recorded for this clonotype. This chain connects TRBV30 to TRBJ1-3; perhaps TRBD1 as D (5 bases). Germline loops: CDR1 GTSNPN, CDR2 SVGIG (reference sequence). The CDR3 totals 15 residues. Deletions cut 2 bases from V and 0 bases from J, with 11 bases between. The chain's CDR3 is CAWSTRGYSGNTIYF. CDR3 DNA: TGTGCCTGGAGTACTCGGGGGTACTCTGGAAACACCATATATTTT.

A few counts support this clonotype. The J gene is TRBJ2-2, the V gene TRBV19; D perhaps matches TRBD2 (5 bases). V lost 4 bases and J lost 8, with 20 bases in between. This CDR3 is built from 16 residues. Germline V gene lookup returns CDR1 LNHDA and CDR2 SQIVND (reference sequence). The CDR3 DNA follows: TGTGCCAGTAGTACGAACGACGGGAAGAGCTTAGGGGAGCTGTTTTTT. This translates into CASSTNDGKSLGELFF.